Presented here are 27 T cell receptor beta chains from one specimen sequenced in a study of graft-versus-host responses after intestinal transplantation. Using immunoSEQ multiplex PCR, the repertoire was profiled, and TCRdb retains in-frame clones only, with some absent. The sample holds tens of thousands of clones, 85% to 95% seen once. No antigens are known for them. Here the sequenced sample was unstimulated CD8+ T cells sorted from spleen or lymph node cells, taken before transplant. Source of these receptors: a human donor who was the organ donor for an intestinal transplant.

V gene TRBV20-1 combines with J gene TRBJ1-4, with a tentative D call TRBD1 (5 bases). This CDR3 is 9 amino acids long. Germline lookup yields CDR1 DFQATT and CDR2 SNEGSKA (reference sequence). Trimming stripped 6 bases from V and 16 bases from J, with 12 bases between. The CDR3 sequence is CSAPQTGFF. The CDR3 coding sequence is TGCAGTGCCCCCCAAACAGGGTTTTTT.

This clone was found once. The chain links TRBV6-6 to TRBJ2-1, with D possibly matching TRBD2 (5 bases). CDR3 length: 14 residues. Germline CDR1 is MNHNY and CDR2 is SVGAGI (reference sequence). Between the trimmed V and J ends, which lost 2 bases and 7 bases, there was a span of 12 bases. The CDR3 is CASSYVGSENEQFF. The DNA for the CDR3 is TGTGCCAGCAGTTACGTGGGTAGCGAGAATGAGCAGTTCTTC.

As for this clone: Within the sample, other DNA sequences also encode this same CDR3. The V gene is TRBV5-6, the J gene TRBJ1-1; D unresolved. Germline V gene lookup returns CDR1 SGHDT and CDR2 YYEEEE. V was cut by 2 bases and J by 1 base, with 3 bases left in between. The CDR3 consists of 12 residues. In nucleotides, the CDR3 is TGTGCCAGCAGCTTCGGGAACACTGAAGCTTTCTTT. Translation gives CASSFGNTEAFF. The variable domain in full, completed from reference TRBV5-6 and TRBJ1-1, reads DAGVTQSPTHLIKTRGQQVTLRCSPKSGHDTVSWYQQALGQGPQFIFQYYEEEERQRGNFPDRFSGHQFPNYSSELNVNALLLGDSALYLCASSFGNTEAFFGQGTRLTVV.

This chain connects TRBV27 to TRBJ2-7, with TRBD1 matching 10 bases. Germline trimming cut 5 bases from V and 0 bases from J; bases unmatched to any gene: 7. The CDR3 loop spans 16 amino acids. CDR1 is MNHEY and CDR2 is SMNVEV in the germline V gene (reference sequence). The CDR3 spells CASSPFWTGGSYEQYF. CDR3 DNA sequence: TGTGCCAGCAGTCCTTTCTGGACAGGGGGCTCCTACGAGCAGTACTTC.

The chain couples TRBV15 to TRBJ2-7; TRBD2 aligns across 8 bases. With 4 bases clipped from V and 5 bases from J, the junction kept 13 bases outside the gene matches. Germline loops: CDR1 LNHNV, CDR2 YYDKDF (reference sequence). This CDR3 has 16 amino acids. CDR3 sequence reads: CATSNRPGLGTNEQYF. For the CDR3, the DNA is TGTGCCACCAGCAATAGACCGGGACTAGGCACCAACGAGCAGTACTTC.

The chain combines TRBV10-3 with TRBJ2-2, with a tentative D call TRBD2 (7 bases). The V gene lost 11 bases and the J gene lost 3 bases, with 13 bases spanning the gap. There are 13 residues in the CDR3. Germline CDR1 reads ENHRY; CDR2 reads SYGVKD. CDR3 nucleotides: TGTGCCGTCCGAGGGGGGGACACCGGGGAGCTGTTTTTT. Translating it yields CAVRGGDTGELFF.

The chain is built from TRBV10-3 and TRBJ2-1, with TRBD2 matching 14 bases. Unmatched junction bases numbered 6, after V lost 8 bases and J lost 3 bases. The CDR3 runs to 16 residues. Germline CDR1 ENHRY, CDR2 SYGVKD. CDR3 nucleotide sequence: TGTGCCATCTCGGGACTAGCGGGAGTCTTCTACAATGAGCAGTTCTTC. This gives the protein CAISGLAGVFYNEQFF.

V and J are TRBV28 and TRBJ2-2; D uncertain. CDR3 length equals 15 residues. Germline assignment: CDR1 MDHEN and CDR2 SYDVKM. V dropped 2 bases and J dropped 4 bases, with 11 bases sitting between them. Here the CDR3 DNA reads TGTGCCAGCAGTTTAAATGGTCTGGCCACCGGGGAGCTGTTTTTT. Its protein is CASSLNGLATGELFF.

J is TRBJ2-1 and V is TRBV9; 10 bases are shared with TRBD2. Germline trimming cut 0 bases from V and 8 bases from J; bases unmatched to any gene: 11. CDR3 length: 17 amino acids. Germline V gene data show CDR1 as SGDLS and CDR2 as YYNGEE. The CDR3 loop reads CASSVERSSGRVYEQFF. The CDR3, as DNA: TGTGCCAGCAGCGTAGAGCGTTCTAGCGGGAGAGTGTATGAGCAGTTCTTC.

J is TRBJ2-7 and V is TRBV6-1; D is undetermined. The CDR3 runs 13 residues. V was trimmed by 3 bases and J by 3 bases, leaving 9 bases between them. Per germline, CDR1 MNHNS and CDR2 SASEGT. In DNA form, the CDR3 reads TGTGCCAGCAGTGATGTTCGTGGCTACGAGCAGTACTTC. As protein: CASSDVRGYEQYF.

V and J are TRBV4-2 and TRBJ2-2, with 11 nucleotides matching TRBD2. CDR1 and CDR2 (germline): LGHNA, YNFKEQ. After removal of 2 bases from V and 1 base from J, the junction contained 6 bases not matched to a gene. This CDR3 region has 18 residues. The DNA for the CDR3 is TGTGCCAGCAGCCAATGGCTAGCGGGAGGTTTGAACACCGGGGAGCTGTTTTTT. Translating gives CASSQWLAGGLNTGELFF.

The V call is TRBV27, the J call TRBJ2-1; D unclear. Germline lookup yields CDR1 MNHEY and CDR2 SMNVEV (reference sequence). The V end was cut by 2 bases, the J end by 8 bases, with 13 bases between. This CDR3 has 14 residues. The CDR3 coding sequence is TGTGCCAGCAGTTTAGCCAATCTTGGGGATGAGCAGTTCTTC. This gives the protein CASSLANLGDEQFF.

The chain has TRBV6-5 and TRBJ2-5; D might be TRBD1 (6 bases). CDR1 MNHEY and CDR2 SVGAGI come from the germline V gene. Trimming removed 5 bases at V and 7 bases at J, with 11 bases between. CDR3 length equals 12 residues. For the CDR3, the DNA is TGTGCCAGCAGTGAGGGGGTGAGGACCCAGTACTTC. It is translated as CASSEGVRTQYF.

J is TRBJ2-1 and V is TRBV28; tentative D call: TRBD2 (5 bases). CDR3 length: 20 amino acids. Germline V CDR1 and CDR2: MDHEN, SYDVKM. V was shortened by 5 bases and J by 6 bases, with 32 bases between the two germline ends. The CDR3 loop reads CASSPKGRLWFLLEGNEQFF. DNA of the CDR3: TGTGCCAGCAGTCCAAAGGGCCGGCTTTGGTTCTTGCTTGAGGGCAATGAGCAGTTCTTC.

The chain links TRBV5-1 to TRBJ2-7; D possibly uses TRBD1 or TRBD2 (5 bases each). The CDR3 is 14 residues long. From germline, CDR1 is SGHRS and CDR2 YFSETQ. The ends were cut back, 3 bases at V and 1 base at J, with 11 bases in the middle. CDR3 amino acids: CASSSGTDSYEQYF. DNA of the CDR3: TGCGCCAGCAGCTCCGGGACCGATTCCTACGAGCAGTACTTC.

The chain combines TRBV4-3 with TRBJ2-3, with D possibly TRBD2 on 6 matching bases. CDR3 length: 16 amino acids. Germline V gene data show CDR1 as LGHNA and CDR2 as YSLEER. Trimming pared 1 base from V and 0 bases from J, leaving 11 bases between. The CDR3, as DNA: TGCGCCAGCAGCCAAGGGGGGGAGTGGAGCACAGATACGCAGTATTTT. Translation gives CASSQGGEWSTDTQYF.

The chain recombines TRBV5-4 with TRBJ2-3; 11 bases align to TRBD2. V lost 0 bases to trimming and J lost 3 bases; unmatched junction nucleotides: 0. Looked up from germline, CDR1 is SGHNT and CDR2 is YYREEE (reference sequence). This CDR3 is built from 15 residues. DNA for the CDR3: TGTGCCAGCAGCTTGGCTAGCGGGAGGACAGATACGCAGTATTTT. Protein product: CASSLASGRTDTQYF.

In nucleotides, the CDR3 is TGTGCCAGCAGCGGGACTAGCTATTACGAGCAGTACTTC. As protein: CASSGTSYYEQYF. The chain employs TRBV27 and TRBJ2-7; 9 bases map to TRBD2. The V segment lost 6 bases and the J segment 4 bases; nucleotides outside the gene matches: 4. The CDR3 length is 13 residues. Germline CDR1 MNHEY, CDR2 SMNVEV (reference sequence).

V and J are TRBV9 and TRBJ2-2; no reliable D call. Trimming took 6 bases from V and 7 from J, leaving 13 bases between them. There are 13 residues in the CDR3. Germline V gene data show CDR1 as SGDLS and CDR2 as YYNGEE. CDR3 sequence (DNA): TGTGCCAGCACCGAACGCCCCTACGGGGAGCTGTTTTTT. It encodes CASTERPYGELFF. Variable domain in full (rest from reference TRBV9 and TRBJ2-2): DSGVTQTPKHLITATGQRVTLRCSPRSGDLSVYWYQQSLDQGLQFLIQYYNGEERAKGNILERFSAQQFPDLHSELNLSSLELGDSALYFCASTERPYGELFFGEGSRLTVL.

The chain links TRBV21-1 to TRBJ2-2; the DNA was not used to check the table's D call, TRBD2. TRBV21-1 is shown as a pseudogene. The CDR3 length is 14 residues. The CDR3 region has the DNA TGTGCCAGCAGGCCTAGCGGCCTCCCCAGGGAGCTGTTTTTT. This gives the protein CASRPSGLPRELFF.

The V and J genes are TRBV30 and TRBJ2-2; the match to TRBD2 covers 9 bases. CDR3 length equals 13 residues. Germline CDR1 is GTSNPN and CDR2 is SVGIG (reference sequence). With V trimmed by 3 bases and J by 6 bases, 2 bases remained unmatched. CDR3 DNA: TGTGCCTGGAGGGTAGCGGGGGCCGGGGAGCTGTTTTTT. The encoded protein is CAWRVAGAGELFF.

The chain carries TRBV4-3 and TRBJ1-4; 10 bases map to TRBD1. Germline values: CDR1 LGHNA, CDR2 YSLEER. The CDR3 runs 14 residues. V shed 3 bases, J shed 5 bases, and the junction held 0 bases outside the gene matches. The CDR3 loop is CASSQGQGNEKLFF. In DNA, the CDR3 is TGCGCCAGCAGCCAGGGACAGGGGAATGAAAAACTGTTTTTT.

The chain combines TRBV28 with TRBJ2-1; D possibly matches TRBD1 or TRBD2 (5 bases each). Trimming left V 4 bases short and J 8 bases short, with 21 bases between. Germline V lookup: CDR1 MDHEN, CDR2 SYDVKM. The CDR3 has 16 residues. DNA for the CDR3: TGTGCCAGCAGTTCACAGCTACGGGACCAGAGGGATGAGCAGTTCTTC. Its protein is CASSSQLRDQRDEQFF.

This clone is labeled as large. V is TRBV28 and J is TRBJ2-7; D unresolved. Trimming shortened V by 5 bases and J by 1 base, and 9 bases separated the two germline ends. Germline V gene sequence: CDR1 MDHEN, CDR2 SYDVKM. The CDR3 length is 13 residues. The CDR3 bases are TGTGCCAGCAGTGTAGGGATTTCCTACGAGCAGTACTTC. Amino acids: CASSVGISYEQYF.

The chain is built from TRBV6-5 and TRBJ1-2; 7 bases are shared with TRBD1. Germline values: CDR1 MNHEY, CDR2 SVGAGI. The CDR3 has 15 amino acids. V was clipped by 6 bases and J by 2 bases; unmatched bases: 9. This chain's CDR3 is CASRWTGPINYGYTF. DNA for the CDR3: TGTGCCAGCAGGTGGACAGGACCTATAAACTATGGCTACACCTTC.

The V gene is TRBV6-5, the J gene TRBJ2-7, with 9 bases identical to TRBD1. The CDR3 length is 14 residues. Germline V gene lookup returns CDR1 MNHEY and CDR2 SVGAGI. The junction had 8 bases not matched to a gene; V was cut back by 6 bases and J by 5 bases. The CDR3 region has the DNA TGTGCCAGCAGATTCCACAGGGGGCGGAACGAGCAGTACTTC. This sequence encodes CASRFHRGRNEQYF.

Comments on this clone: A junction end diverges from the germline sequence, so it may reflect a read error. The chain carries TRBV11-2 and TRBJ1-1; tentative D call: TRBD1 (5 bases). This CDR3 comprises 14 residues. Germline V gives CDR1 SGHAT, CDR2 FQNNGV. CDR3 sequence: CASSRTRALTEAFF. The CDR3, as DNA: TGCGCCAGCAGTCGCACCAGGGCCCTAACTGAAGCTTTCTTT.